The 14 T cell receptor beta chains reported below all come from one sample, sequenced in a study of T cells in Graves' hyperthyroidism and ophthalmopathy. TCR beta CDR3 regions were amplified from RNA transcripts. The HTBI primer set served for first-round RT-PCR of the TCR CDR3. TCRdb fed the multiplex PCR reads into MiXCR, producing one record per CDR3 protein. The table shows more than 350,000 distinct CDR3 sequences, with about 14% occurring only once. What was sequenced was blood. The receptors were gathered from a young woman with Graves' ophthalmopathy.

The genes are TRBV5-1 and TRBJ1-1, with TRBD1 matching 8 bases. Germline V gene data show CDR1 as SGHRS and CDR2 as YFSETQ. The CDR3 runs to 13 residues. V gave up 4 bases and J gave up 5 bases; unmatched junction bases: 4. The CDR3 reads CASSIRGPTEAFF. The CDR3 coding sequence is TGCGCCAGCAGCATCAGGGGGCCGACTGAAGCTTTCTTT.

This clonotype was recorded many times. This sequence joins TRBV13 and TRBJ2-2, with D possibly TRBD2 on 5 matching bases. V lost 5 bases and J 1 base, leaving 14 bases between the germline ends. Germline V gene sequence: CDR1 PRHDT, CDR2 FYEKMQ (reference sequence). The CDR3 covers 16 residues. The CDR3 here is CASSLLGLLNTGELFF. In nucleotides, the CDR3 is TGTGCCAGCAGCCTCCTAGGACTCTTGAACACCGGGGAGCTGTTTTTT. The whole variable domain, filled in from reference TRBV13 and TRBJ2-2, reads AAGVIQSPRHLIKEKRETATLKCYPIPRHDTVYWYQQGPGQDPQFLISFYEKMQSDKGSIPDRFSAQQFSDYHSELNMSSLELGDSALYFCASSLLGLLNTGELFFGEGSRLTVL.

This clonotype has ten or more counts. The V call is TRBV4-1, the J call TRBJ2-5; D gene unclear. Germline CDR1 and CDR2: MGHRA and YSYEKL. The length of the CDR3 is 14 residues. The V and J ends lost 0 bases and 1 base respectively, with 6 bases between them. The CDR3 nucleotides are TGCGCCAGCAGCCAAGAGAGAGGCCAAGAGACCCAGTACTTC. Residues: CASSQERGQETQYF.

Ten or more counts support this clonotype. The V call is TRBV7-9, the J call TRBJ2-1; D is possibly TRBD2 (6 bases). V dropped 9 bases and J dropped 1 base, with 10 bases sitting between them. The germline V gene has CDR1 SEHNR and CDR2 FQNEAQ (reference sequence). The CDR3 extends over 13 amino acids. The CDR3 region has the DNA TGTGCCAGTTCCGGGACTTCCTACAATGAGCAGTTCTTC. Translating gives CASSGTSYNEQFF.

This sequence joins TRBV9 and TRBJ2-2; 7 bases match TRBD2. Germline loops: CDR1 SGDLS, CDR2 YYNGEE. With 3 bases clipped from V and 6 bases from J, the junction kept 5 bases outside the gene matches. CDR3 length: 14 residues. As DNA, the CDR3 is TGTGCCAGCAGCGCCCGGACTAGTTCCGGGGAGCTGTTTTTT. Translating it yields CASSARTSSGELFF.

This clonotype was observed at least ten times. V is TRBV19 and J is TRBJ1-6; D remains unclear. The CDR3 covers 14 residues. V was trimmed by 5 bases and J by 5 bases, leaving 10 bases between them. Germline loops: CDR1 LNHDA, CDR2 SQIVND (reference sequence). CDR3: CASSDAHNNSPLHF. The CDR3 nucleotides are TGTGCCAGTAGTGATGCACATAATAATTCACCCCTCCACTTT.

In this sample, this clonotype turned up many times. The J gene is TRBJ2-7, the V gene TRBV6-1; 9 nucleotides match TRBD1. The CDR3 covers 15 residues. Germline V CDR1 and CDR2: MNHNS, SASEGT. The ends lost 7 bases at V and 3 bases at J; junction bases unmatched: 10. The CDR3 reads CASTDPSTGGYEQYF. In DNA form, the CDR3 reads TGTGCCAGCACCGACCCATCGACAGGGGGCTACGAGCAGTACTTC.

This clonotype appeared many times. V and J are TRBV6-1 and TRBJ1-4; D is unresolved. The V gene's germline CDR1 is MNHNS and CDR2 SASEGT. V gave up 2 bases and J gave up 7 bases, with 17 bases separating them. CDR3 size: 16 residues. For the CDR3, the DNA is TGTGCCAGCAGTGAATGGGAAGGGTGGCAGATTGAAAAACTGTTTTTT. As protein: CASSEWEGWQIEKLFF.

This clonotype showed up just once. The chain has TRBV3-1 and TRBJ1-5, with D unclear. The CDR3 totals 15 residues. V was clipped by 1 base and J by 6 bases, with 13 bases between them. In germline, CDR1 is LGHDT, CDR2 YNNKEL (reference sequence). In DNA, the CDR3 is TGTGCCAGCAGCCAAGGACTGGGGAGCTCTCAGCCCCAGCATTTT. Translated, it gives CASSQGLGSSQPQHF.

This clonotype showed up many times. CDR3 coding DNA: TGTGCCAGCAGCTTCCGGGACAGCACAGATACGCAGTATTTT. Translation gives CASSFRDSTDTQYF. The J gene is TRBJ2-3, the V gene TRBV7-9, with D perhaps being TRBD1 or TRBD2 (5 bases each). CDR3 length equals 14 residues. The germline V and J ends were trimmed by 3 bases and 0 bases, with 7 bases remaining between them. Germline CDR1 SEHNR, CDR2 FQNEAQ (reference sequence). Filled out from reference TRBV7-9 and TRBJ2-3, the complete variable domain reads DTGVSQNPRHKITKRGQNVTFRCDPISEHNRLYWYRQTLGQGPEFLTYFQNEAQLEKSRLLSDRFSAERPKGSFSTLEIQRTEQGDSAMYLCASSFRDSTDTQYFGPGTRLTVL.

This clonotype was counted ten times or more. The CDR3 protein is CASSLETGRANSPLHF. CDR3 coding DNA: TGTGCCAGCTCACTAGAGACTGGTAGGGCCAATTCACCCCTCCACTTT. The genes are TRBV18 and TRBJ1-6; no clear D gene. The CDR3 is made up of 16 amino acids. Germline CDR1 and CDR2: KGHSH and LQKENI. With 4 bases removed from V and 7 bases from J, the gap between germline ends came to 17 bases.

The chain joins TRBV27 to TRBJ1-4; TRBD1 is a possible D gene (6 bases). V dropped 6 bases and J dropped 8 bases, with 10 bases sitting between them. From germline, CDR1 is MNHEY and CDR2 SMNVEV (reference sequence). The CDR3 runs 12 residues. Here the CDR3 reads CASRQGKEKLFF. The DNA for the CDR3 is TGTGCCAGCAGACAGGGAAAAGAAAAACTGTTTTTT.

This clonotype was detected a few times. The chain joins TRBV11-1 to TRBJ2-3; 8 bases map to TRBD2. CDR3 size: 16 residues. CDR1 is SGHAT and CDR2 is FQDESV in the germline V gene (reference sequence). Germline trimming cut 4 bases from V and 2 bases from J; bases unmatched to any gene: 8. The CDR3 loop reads CASSSGVAGTTDTQYF. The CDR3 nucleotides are TGTGCCAGCAGCTCCGGAGTAGCGGGGACCACAGATACGCAGTATTTT.

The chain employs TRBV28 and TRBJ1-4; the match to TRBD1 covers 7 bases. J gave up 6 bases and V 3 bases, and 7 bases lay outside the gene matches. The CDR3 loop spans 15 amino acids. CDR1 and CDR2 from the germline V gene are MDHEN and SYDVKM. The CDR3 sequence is CASSLIWQGDEKLFF. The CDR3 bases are TGTGCCAGCAGTTTGATTTGGCAGGGGGATGAAAAACTGTTTTTT.